A single sample is the source of the 24 T cell receptor beta chains below, sequenced in a study of T-cell reconstitution after alpha-beta-depleted transplantation in children. Unique molecular identifiers tagged the TCRbeta library. Via MiXCR, TCRdb re-called the PCR reads, giving one row per CDR3 protein. The table records about 200,000 distinct CDR3 sequences, about 8.7% of them present only once. The input for sequencing was PBMCs, mostly from graft donor cells, taken 360 days after TCRalphabeta/CD19-depleted stem cell transplant. These receptors were collected from a male patient under 10 years old who had a stem cell transplant for acute myeloid leukemia, so the T cells may come from the graft donor.

This clonotype was seen a few times. The J gene is TRBJ2-1, the V gene TRBV18; D could derive from TRBD1 or TRBD2 (5 bases each). In germline, CDR1 is KGHSH, CDR2 LQKENI. V lost 8 bases and J 5 bases, leaving 19 bases between the germline ends. This CDR3 is 15 amino acids long. The CDR3 loop reads CASTIRDLLDNEQFF. The CDR3, as DNA: TGTGCCAGCACAATCCGGGACCTTCTTGACAATGAGCAGTTCTTC.

The gene calls are TRBV6-1 and TRBJ2-4, with TRBD2 matching over 8 bases. Per germline, CDR1 MNHNS and CDR2 SASEGT. The CDR3 contains 14 residues. The V segment lost 9 bases and the J segment 4 bases; nucleotides outside the gene matches: 8. The CDR3 DNA reads TGTGCCAGGACCAGCGGGAGCTGGAAAAACATTCAGTACTTC. This encodes CARTSGSWKNIQYF.

This clonotype was seen at least ten times. This sequence joins TRBV19 and TRBJ2-7, with TRBD1 matching 9 bases. This CDR3 has 15 residues. With 3 bases clipped from V and 4 bases from J, the junction kept 7 bases outside the gene matches. Germline CDR1 and CDR2: LNHDA and SQIVND (reference sequence). CDR3 sequence reads: CASSILRTGAYEQYF. The CDR3 nucleotides are TGTGCCAGTAGTATCCTCCGGACAGGGGCTTACGAGCAGTACTTC.

Concerning this clonotype: One end of the junction fails to match germline, which may point to a read error. V gene TRBV18 combines with J gene TRBJ1-1; a weak D match, TRBD1 (6 bases). There are 15 residues in the CDR3. Germline V gene data show CDR1 as KGHSH and CDR2 as LQKENI. CDR3 nucleotides: TGTGCCAGCTCACCACGTCGTTTAGGGGGGAATGAAGTTTTCTTT. Translation: CASSPRRLGGNEVFF.

This clonotype was seen repeatedly, ten times or more. V is TRBV4-1 and J is TRBJ2-5; 8 nucleotides align to TRBD2. This CDR3 contains 17 residues. CDR1 and CDR2 (germline): MGHRA, YSYEKL. The trim removed 0 bases at V and 1 base at J, leaving 7 bases unmatched. As DNA, the CDR3 is TGCGCCAGCAGCCAAGATTCCGGGGGGGCGGTCCAAGAGACCCAGTACTTC. It codes for CASSQDSGGAVQETQYF.

This clonotype has just a few counts. The chain couples TRBV6-5 to TRBJ1-1, with D possibly TRBD1 on 5 matching bases. The CDR3 consists of 16 residues. Between the trimmed V and J ends, which lost 0 bases and 1 base, there was a span of 12 bases. Germline-derived CDR1 and CDR2 are MNHEY and SVGAGI. Here the CDR3 reads CASSYSSQGQNTEAFF. CDR3 nucleotides: TGTGCCAGCAGTTACTCGTCTCAGGGCCAGAACACTGAAGCTTTCTTT.

This chain joins TRBV19 and TRBJ1-2; D call uncertain. The CDR3 runs 11 residues. Germline assignment: CDR1 LNHDA and CDR2 SQIVND (reference sequence). Trimming pared 9 bases from V and 1 base from J, leaving 6 bases between. The CDR3 sequence is CARRHNYGYTF. DNA for the CDR3: TGTGCCAGGAGGCATAACTATGGCTACACCTTC.

The chain is built from TRBV2 and TRBJ2-3; 7 bases match TRBD1. With V trimmed by 8 bases and J by 3 bases, 5 bases remained unmatched. Per germline, CDR1 SNHLY and CDR2 FYNNEI. There are 13 residues in the CDR3. CDR3 coding DNA: TGTGCCAGCGGACAGGACGAGACAGATACGCAGTATTTT. It is translated as CASGQDETDTQYF.

This clonotype was counted ten times or more. This chain connects TRBV2 to TRBJ2-1, with D perhaps TRBD2 (6 bases). This CDR3 has 14 residues. The germline gives CDR1 SNHLY, CDR2 FYNNEI. The V and J ends lost 6 bases and 0 bases respectively, with 9 bases between them. This CDR3 is CASRRGSSYNEQFF. In nucleotides, the CDR3 is TGTGCCAGCAGGCGGGGCTCCTCCTACAATGAGCAGTTCTTC.

In this sample, this clonotype turned up many times. The gene calls are TRBV20-1 and TRBJ2-1; a weak D match, TRBD2 (6 bases). This CDR3 is built from 14 residues. CDR1 and CDR2 from the germline V gene are DFQATT and SNEGSKA (reference sequence). With 3 bases removed from V and 0 bases from J, the gap between germline ends came to 9 bases. CDR3 loop: CSASSGYSYNEQFF. The CDR3 DNA reads as TGCAGTGCTAGTAGCGGATACTCCTACAATGAGCAGTTCTTC.

This clonotype has at least ten counts. The V call is TRBV6-5, the J call TRBJ2-2; no reliable D call. The germline V gene has CDR1 MNHEY and CDR2 SVGAGI. The CDR3 is 13 amino acids. Trimming pared 4 bases from V and 5 bases from J, leaving 8 bases between. As DNA, the CDR3 is TGTGCCAGCAGTTCGACGCGGACCGGGGAGCTGTTTTTT. Amino acid sequence: CASSSTRTGELFF.

The table lists this clonotype with many counts. The genes are TRBV20-1 and TRBJ2-7, with TRBD2 matching 8 bases. This CDR3 has 15 amino acids. Germline assignment: CDR1 DFQATT and CDR2 SNEGSKA (reference sequence). V was clipped by 0 bases and J by 1 base; unmatched bases: 5. The CDR3: CSARDPSGSSYEQYF. In nucleotides, the CDR3 is TGCAGTGCTAGAGATCCCAGCGGGAGTTCCTACGAGCAGTACTTC.

This clonotype was counted ten times or more. The gene calls are TRBV18 and TRBJ1-1, with D possibly TRBD1 on 6 matching bases. Germline V gives CDR1 KGHSH, CDR2 LQKENI. Trimming left V 6 bases short and J 1 base short, with 18 bases between. This CDR3 is 16 amino acids long. The CDR3: CASSPNSGTPNTEAFF. The DNA for the CDR3 is TGTGCCAGCTCTCCAAACTCCGGGACACCGAACACTGAAGCTTTCTTT.

This clonotype showed up just a few times. This sequence joins TRBV7-9 and TRBJ2-7, with TRBD1 matching over 7 bases. After removal of 2 bases from V and 4 bases from J, the junction contained 14 bases not matched to a gene. Germline V CDR1 and CDR2: SEHNR, FQNEAQ (reference sequence). The CDR3 loop spans 17 amino acids. The CDR3 DNA reads TGTGCCAGCAGCTTACTAGAACGCACCGGGACAGAATACGAGCAGTACTTC. It codes for CASSLLERTGTEYEQYF.

This clonotype was picked up many times. The chain recombines TRBV10-3 with TRBJ2-5; D gene ambiguous. Germline V gene data show CDR1 as ENHRY and CDR2 as SYGVKD. The CDR3 contains 12 residues. Trimming removed 7 bases at V and 0 bases at J, with 6 bases between. The CDR3 loop reads CAIKPNQETQYF. The CDR3 region has the DNA TGTGCCATCAAACCAAACCAAGAGACCCAGTACTTC.

This clonotype came up many times. The CDR3 bases are TGTGCCAGCAGCCGGACTAGCGGGGCGAATACGCAGTATTTT. Translation gives CASSRTSGANTQYF. The J gene is TRBJ2-3, the V gene TRBV11-1; 12 bases are a match to TRBD2. This CDR3 spans 14 amino acids. V shed 5 bases and J 7 bases; nucleotides not matched to a gene: 4. The germline V gene has CDR1 SGHAT and CDR2 FQDESV (reference sequence).

The chain employs TRBV14 and TRBJ1-1; perhaps TRBD1 as D (6 bases). Germline assignment: CDR1 SGHDN and CDR2 FVKESK. This CDR3 spans 14 amino acids. Trimming took 3 bases from V and 5 from J, leaving 13 bases between them. The CDR3 DNA reads as TGTGCCAGCAGCCAGGTACAGGGTCGGACTGAAGCTTTCTTT. Translating gives CASSQVQGRTEAFF.

This clonotype was counted only a few times. This rearrangement joins TRBV12-3 or TRBV12-4 to TRBJ2-1; D is uncertain. The CDR3 runs to 14 residues. Trimming took 1 base from V and 4 from J, leaving 8 bases between them. CDR3 nucleotides: TGTGCCAGCAGTTTAGACAGCCTTTACAATGAGCAGTTCTTC. Translating it yields CASSLDSLYNEQFF.

This clonotype was observed many times. V gene TRBV5-1 combines with J gene TRBJ2-3; D remains ambiguous. The CDR3 has 13 residues. The germline V gene has CDR1 SGHRS and CDR2 YFSETQ. With 0 bases removed from V and 4 bases from J, the gap between germline ends came to 6 bases. The CDR3 is CASSLAVADTQYF. In nucleotides, the CDR3 is TGCGCCAGCAGCTTGGCGGTAGCAGATACGCAGTATTTT.

This clonotype came up many times. CDR3 amino acids: CASLRGGYNEQFF. The DNA of the CDR3 is TGTGCCAGTCTGAGAGGGGGCTACAATGAGCAGTTCTTC. The V and J genes are TRBV6-2 or TRBV6-3 and TRBJ2-1; possible D gene TRBD1, 6 bases. This CDR3 region has 13 residues. Trimming shortened V by 9 bases and J by 3 bases, and 12 bases separated the two germline ends. Germline values: CDR1 MNHEY, CDR2 SVGEGT.

The chain employs TRBV18 and TRBJ1-5; no definite D call. V was cut by 4 bases and J by 2 bases, with 21 bases left in between. Germline V gene data show CDR1 as KGHSH and CDR2 as LQKENI. The CDR3 contains 18 residues. CDR3: CASSQAAPRGDGNQPQHF. CDR3 coding DNA: TGTGCCAGCTCACAGGCCGCCCCGCGCGGCGATGGCAATCAGCCCCAGCATTTT.

V usage is TRBV12-3 or TRBV12-4 and J usage is TRBJ2-5; TRBD1 agrees at 7 bases. J lost 4 bases, V lost 5 bases, and 10 bases had no gene match. This CDR3 contains 15 residues. The CDR3 DNA reads as TGTGCCAGCAGTCCCGACAGGGTTGGTGGAGAGACCCAGTACTTC. It codes for CASSPDRVGGETQYF.

The rearrangement joins TRBV7-6 to TRBJ2-2; 8 nucleotides match TRBD2. Germline V gives CDR1 SGHVS, CDR2 FNYEAQ. V lost 5 bases, J lost 4 bases, and 9 bases stayed unmatched. This CDR3 is built from 16 residues. The CDR3 region is CASSPGTRGLTGELFF. CDR3 coding DNA: TGTGCCAGCAGCCCCGGGACTAGGGGCCTCACCGGGGAGCTGTTTTTT.

The sample holds many counts of this clonotype. The chain is built from TRBV29-1 and TRBJ1-1; 8 nucleotides agree with TRBD1. The V gene's germline CDR1 is SQVTM and CDR2 ANQGSEA. V lost 3 bases to trimming and J lost 2 bases; unmatched junction nucleotides: 5. The CDR3 length is 14 residues. This CDR3 is CSVDAGQGNTEAFF. The CDR3 DNA follows: TGCAGCGTTGACGCTGGACAGGGTAACACTGAAGCTTTCTTT.